The rows below give T cell receptor beta chains drawn from one sample of a study of vaccination and CD4 T cells after COVID-19. These receptors lack a known antigen. TCRdb reprocessed the PCR reads with MiXCR, giving one entry per CDR3 protein. The profile shows about 20,000 distinct CDR3 sequences, roughly 71% of them singletons. Material: CD4+ T cells from blood, cultured in vitro. These receptors all come from a human donor who had recovered from COVID-19. The CDR3 runs from the conserved cysteine through the conserved F or W. Each record gives: J gene, CDR3 length, clone size, V gene, D gene, CDR3 DNA, CDR3 protein. The D gene is left open where the match is weak. Clone sizes are given selectively: once, few, many, or a class where the clone is expanded.

j_call: TRBJ1-2; cdr3_length: 15; clone_size: .; v_call: TRBV27; d_call: TRBD1; cdr3_nt: TGTGCCAGCAGTTCAGGGGACAGGGTGCATTTTGGCTACACCTTC; cdr3_aa: CASSSGDRVHFGYTF
j_call: TRBJ1-2; cdr3_length: 14; clone_size: .; v_call: TRBV19; d_call: TRBD1; cdr3_nt: TGTGCCAGTAGCCAACGACAGGGGGCGGAAGGCTACACCTTC; cdr3_aa: CASSQRQGAEGYTF
j_call: TRBJ1-2; cdr3_length: 13; clone_size: .; v_call: TRBV14; d_call: .; cdr3_nt: TGTGCCAGCAGCCAAGAGGTCGACTATGGCTACACCTTC; cdr3_aa: CASSQEVDYGYTF
j_call: TRBJ2-5; cdr3_length: 14; clone_size: .; v_call: TRBV7-3; d_call: TRBD1; cdr3_nt: TGTGCCAGCAGGTGGACAGGCCCCGGGGAGACCCAGTACTTC; cdr3_aa: CASRWTGPGETQYF
j_call: TRBJ1-1; cdr3_length: 13; clone_size: few; v_call: TRBV10-3; d_call: .; cdr3_nt: TGTGCCATCAGTGAGGGGGGGTTGGCTGAAGCTTTCTTT; cdr3_aa: CAISEGGLAEAFF
j_call: TRBJ1-5; cdr3_length: 12; clone_size: few; v_call: TRBV10-1; d_call: .; cdr3_nt: TGCGCCAGCAGCCCGTTTGACGGGCCCCAGCATTTT; cdr3_aa: CASSPFDGPQHF
j_call: TRBJ2-2; cdr3_length: 17; clone_size: .; v_call: TRBV6-1; d_call: .; cdr3_nt: TGTGCCAGCTCTGGGTCATCTATAACTGCGAACACCGGGGAGCTGTTTTTT; cdr3_aa: CASSGSSITANTGELFF
j_call: TRBJ1-2; cdr3_length: 15; clone_size: .; v_call: TRBV24-1; d_call: .; cdr3_nt: TGTGCCACCAGTGATTCGGCCGGGGCAAACTATGGCTACACCTTC; cdr3_aa: CATSDSAGANYGYTF
j_call: TRBJ1-6; cdr3_length: 17; clone_size: .; v_call: TRBV7-2; d_call: .; cdr3_nt: TGTGCCAGCAGCTCCGTGGGACGGACGACCAATAATTCACCCCTCCACTTT; cdr3_aa: CASSSVGRTTNNSPLHF
j_call: TRBJ2-3; cdr3_length: 11; clone_size: .; v_call: TRBV6-2/TRBV6-3; d_call: .; cdr3_nt: TGTGCCAGCAGTTACTACGATACGCAGTATTTT; cdr3_aa: CASSYYDTQYF
j_call: TRBJ1-2; cdr3_length: 12; clone_size: few; v_call: TRBV7-9; d_call: .; cdr3_nt: TGTGCCAGCAGCTTAGTTGGGGATGGCTACACCTTC; cdr3_aa: CASSLVGDGYTF
j_call: TRBJ2-5; cdr3_length: 15; clone_size: few; v_call: TRBV11-3; d_call: .; cdr3_nt: TGTGCCAGCAGCCGAGGACCGAGGGACAAAGAGACCCAGTACTTC; cdr3_aa: CASSRGPRDKETQYF
j_call: TRBJ1-3; cdr3_length: 12; clone_size: .; v_call: TRBV28; d_call: .; cdr3_nt: TGTGCCCTGGGGAGCTCTGGAAACACCATATATTTT; cdr3_aa: CALGSSGNTIYF
j_call: TRBJ1-2; cdr3_length: 15; clone_size: .; v_call: TRBV20-1; d_call: TRBD1; cdr3_nt: TGCAGTGCCTTACCGGGACAGGGCCTATTCTATGGCTACACCTTC; cdr3_aa: CSALPGQGLFYGYTF
j_call: TRBJ1-1; cdr3_length: 15; clone_size: .; v_call: TRBV27; d_call: .; cdr3_nt: TGTGCCAGCAGTTATAGGCAGGGAAAGAACACTGAAGCTTTCTTT; cdr3_aa: CASSYRQGKNTEAFF
j_call: TRBJ1-6; cdr3_length: 17; clone_size: once; v_call: TRBV28; d_call: .; cdr3_nt: TGTGCCAGCAGTGTAATCTTAGGGGGACAAAGGAACTCACCCCTCCACTTT; cdr3_aa: CASSVILGGQRNSPLHF
j_call: TRBJ1-2; cdr3_length: 17; clone_size: .; v_call: TRBV6-1; d_call: .; cdr3_nt: TGTGCCAGCAGTGCCCGGGACATCCTTTCGTTTTGGTATGGCTACACCTTC; cdr3_aa: CASSARDILSFWYGYTF
j_call: TRBJ2-2; cdr3_length: 14; clone_size: .; v_call: TRBV6-1; d_call: .; cdr3_nt: TGTGCCATCCCGGACTGGGAGAACACCGGGGAGCTGTTTTTT; cdr3_aa: CAIPDWENTGELFF
j_call: TRBJ2-7; cdr3_length: 16; clone_size: .; v_call: TRBV7-2; d_call: TRBD2; cdr3_nt: TGTGCCAGCTCCAAGGGACTAGCGGGAGAGGGTTACGAGCAGTACTTC; cdr3_aa: CASSKGLAGEGYEQYF
j_call: TRBJ2-7; cdr3_length: 16; clone_size: .; v_call: TRBV6-2/TRBV6-3; d_call: .; cdr3_nt: TGTGCCAGCAGTTACGGGAGCGGAGGAGGTATATACGAGCAGTACTTC; cdr3_aa: CASSYGSGGGIYEQYF
j_call: TRBJ1-2; cdr3_length: 15; clone_size: .; v_call: TRBV6-2/TRBV6-3; d_call: .; cdr3_nt: TGTGCCAGCAGCCAACATCAGGGACGTAACTATGGCTACACCTTC; cdr3_aa: CASSQHQGRNYGYTF
j_call: TRBJ2-2; cdr3_length: 14; clone_size: .; v_call: TRBV19; d_call: .; cdr3_nt: TGTGCCAGTAGTATATTAAGGGGCGCCGGGGAGCTGTTTTTT; cdr3_aa: CASSILRGAGELFF
j_call: TRBJ2-7; cdr3_length: 16; clone_size: .; v_call: TRBV3-1; d_call: TRBD1; cdr3_nt: TGTGCCAGCAGCGAACGAGGACAGGAAATATTCTACGAGCAGTACTTC; cdr3_aa: CASSERGQEIFYEQYF
j_call: TRBJ1-2; cdr3_length: 13; clone_size: .; v_call: TRBV7-2; d_call: .; cdr3_nt: TGTGCCAGCAGCTTAATAGGAGATTCTGGCTACACCTTC; cdr3_aa: CASSLIGDSGYTF
j_call: TRBJ2-2; cdr3_length: 17; clone_size: .; v_call: TRBV7-2; d_call: .; cdr3_nt: TGTGCCAGCAGCTTAGGTGCTTTGTCAGGTCGTACCGGGGAGCTGTTTTTT; cdr3_aa: CASSLGALSGRTGELFF
j_call: TRBJ1-2; cdr3_length: 10; clone_size: few; v_call: TRBV6-2/TRBV6-3; d_call: .; cdr3_nt: TGTGCCAGCAGTAGGCAGGGCTACACCTTC; cdr3_aa: CASSRQGYTF
j_call: TRBJ2-1; cdr3_length: 15; clone_size: .; v_call: TRBV28; d_call: TRBD2; cdr3_nt: TGTGCCAGCAGTTTAACTAGCGGAGCGAAAAATGAGCAGTTCTTC; cdr3_aa: CASSLTSGAKNEQFF
j_call: TRBJ1-1; cdr3_length: 18; clone_size: once; v_call: TRBV7-8; d_call: .; cdr3_nt: TGTGCCAGCAGCTCCCGGTGGGGTTCTACGAGGGGGTACACTGAAGCTTTCTTT; cdr3_aa: CASSSRWGSTRGYTEAFF
j_call: TRBJ1-1; cdr3_length: 14; clone_size: .; v_call: TRBV28; d_call: .; cdr3_nt: TGTGCCAGCATCCCTCCTTACAGGGCCACTGAAGCTTTCTTT; cdr3_aa: CASIPPYRATEAFF
j_call: TRBJ1-1; cdr3_length: 14; clone_size: .; v_call: TRBV6-5; d_call: .; cdr3_nt: TGTGCCAGCAGTTACTCGATCGAGGGAGGTGAAGCTTTCTTT; cdr3_aa: CASSYSIEGGEAFF
j_call: TRBJ1-1; cdr3_length: 13; clone_size: few; v_call: TRBV10-1; d_call: .; cdr3_nt: TGCGCCACCCGGACAGCCAAGAACACTGAAGCTTTCTTT; cdr3_aa: CATRTAKNTEAFF
j_call: TRBJ2-6; cdr3_length: 17; clone_size: .; v_call: TRBV2; d_call: TRBD1; cdr3_nt: TGTGCCAGCAGTACAGGGACAGGGCGCACTGGGGCCAACGTCCTGACTTTC; cdr3_aa: CASSTGTGRTGANVLTF
j_call: TRBJ2-3; cdr3_length: 13; clone_size: .; v_call: TRBV6-1; d_call: .; cdr3_nt: TGTGCCAGCAGTACACGGTCCCCAGATACGCAGTATTTT; cdr3_aa: CASSTRSPDTQYF
j_call: TRBJ2-2; cdr3_length: 15; clone_size: .; v_call: TRBV7-2; d_call: .; cdr3_nt: TGTGCCAGCAGCTCACGTTCGGGATACACCGGGGAGCTGTTTTTT; cdr3_aa: CASSSRSGYTGELFF
j_call: TRBJ1-1; cdr3_length: 14; clone_size: .; v_call: TRBV20-1; d_call: .; cdr3_nt: TGCAGTGCTAGAGGGGGGACGGCCCGAATGGCTGCTTTCTTT; cdr3_aa: CSARGGTARMAAFF
j_call: TRBJ1-5; cdr3_length: 14; clone_size: once; v_call: TRBV2; d_call: .; cdr3_nt: TGTGCCAGCAGTGAGTCGGGGGGGGGTCAGCCCCAGCATTTT; cdr3_aa: CASSESGGGQPQHF
j_call: TRBJ1-1; cdr3_length: 14; clone_size: .; v_call: TRBV19; d_call: .; cdr3_nt: TGTGCCAGTAGTATAGATCGGGGGTGGACTGAAGCTTTCTTT; cdr3_aa: CASSIDRGWTEAFF
j_call: TRBJ1-1; cdr3_length: 15; clone_size: .; v_call: TRBV9; d_call: TRBD1; cdr3_nt: TGTGCCAGCAGCGTCTCGACAGGGGGGCACACTGAAGCTTTCTTT; cdr3_aa: CASSVSTGGHTEAFF
j_call: TRBJ2-2; cdr3_length: 18; clone_size: few; v_call: TRBV20-1; d_call: .; cdr3_nt: TGCAGTGCTAGAGATCCCCACCCTAAGCAGCTAGCAGGCGGGGAGCTGTTTTTT; cdr3_aa: CSARDPHPKQLAGGELFF
j_call: TRBJ1-2; cdr3_length: 11; clone_size: .; v_call: TRBV6-1; d_call: .; cdr3_nt: TGTGCCAGTACAAGGGGGTATGGCTACACCTTC; cdr3_aa: CASTRGYGYTF
j_call: TRBJ2-3; cdr3_length: 16; clone_size: .; v_call: TRBV11-2; d_call: TRBD2; cdr3_nt: TGTGCCAGCAGCTTAGGGCGGGGACTAGACCACGATACGCAGTATTTT; cdr3_aa: CASSLGRGLDHDTQYF
j_call: TRBJ2-1; cdr3_length: 17; clone_size: .; v_call: TRBV6-2/TRBV6-3; d_call: TRBD2; cdr3_nt: TGTGCCAGCATCCCCGTCGCCAAAGCGGGAGCCCCCTTGGAGCAGTTCTTC; cdr3_aa: CASIPVAKAGAPLEQFF
j_call: TRBJ1-1; cdr3_length: 15; clone_size: .; v_call: TRBV7-2; d_call: TRBD1; cdr3_nt: TGTGCCAGCAGCCAAGGGTGGGGCAGGGGGACTGAAGCTTTCTTT; cdr3_aa: CASSQGWGRGTEAFF
j_call: TRBJ2-5; cdr3_length: 12; clone_size: few; v_call: TRBV7-9; d_call: .; cdr3_nt: TGTGCCAGCAGCTTTATTACGGAGACCCAGTACTTC; cdr3_aa: CASSFITETQYF
j_call: TRBJ1-4; cdr3_length: 15; clone_size: .; v_call: TRBV7-9; d_call: .; cdr3_nt: TGTGCCAGCAGCCAAGTCGGGGGGGCGAATGAAAAACTGTTTTTT; cdr3_aa: CASSQVGGANEKLFF
j_call: TRBJ2-3; cdr3_length: 14; clone_size: .; v_call: TRBV7-2; d_call: TRBD2; cdr3_nt: TGTGCCAGCAGCTTAGGACCTAGCGGGAGGGCGCAGTATTTT; cdr3_aa: CASSLGPSGRAQYF
j_call: TRBJ1-6; cdr3_length: 14; clone_size: .; v_call: TRBV6-1; d_call: .; cdr3_nt: TGTGCCAGCAGTCTAGCAGGGAACAATTCACCCCTCCACTTT; cdr3_aa: CASSLAGNNSPLHF
j_call: TRBJ1-5; cdr3_length: 15; clone_size: .; v_call: TRBV27; d_call: .; cdr3_nt: TGTGCCAGCAAATCGGGGGCGGGAGGCAATCAGCCCCAGCATTTT; cdr3_aa: CASKSGAGGNQPQHF
j_call: TRBJ1-5; cdr3_length: 16; clone_size: .; v_call: TRBV7-2; d_call: TRBD1; cdr3_nt: TGTGCCAGCAGCTTCCAAGGGACAGGGGGCAATCAGCCCCAGCATTTT; cdr3_aa: CASSFQGTGGNQPQHF
j_call: TRBJ1-5; cdr3_length: 16; clone_size: .; v_call: TRBV2; d_call: .; cdr3_nt: TGTGCCAGCACCAAGGCCGCGGGGGGGCCGAAACAGCCCCAGCATTTT; cdr3_aa: CASTKAAGGPKQPQHF
j_call: TRBJ1-5; cdr3_length: 17; clone_size: .; v_call: TRBV28; d_call: TRBD1; cdr3_nt: TGTGCCAGCAGTTTCACTGATGGGACAGGGGGCAATCAGCCCCAGCATTTT; cdr3_aa: CASSFTDGTGGNQPQHF
j_call: TRBJ2-3; cdr3_length: 13; clone_size: few; v_call: TRBV11-2; d_call: TRBD2; cdr3_nt: TGTGCCAGCAGAGGGACTAGCGGGAATACGCAGTATTTT; cdr3_aa: CASRGTSGNTQYF
j_call: TRBJ2-7; cdr3_length: 12; clone_size: .; v_call: TRBV6-2/TRBV6-3; d_call: .; cdr3_nt: TGTGCCACCCGAGACAGACCCTACGAGCAGTACTTC; cdr3_aa: CATRDRPYEQYF
j_call: TRBJ2-3; cdr3_length: 15; clone_size: .; v_call: TRBV7-9; d_call: TRBD2; cdr3_nt: TGTGCCAGCAGCCCCTGGACTAGCGCGACAGATACGCAGTATTTT; cdr3_aa: CASSPWTSATDTQYF
j_call: TRBJ1-2; cdr3_length: 16; clone_size: few; v_call: TRBV6-1; d_call: TRBD1; cdr3_nt: TGTGCCAGCAGTCCTAGACAGGGTGACGGACTATATGGCTACACCTTC; cdr3_aa: CASSPRQGDGLYGYTF